These T cell receptor beta chains were read from a single sample in a study of T cell responses to AZD1222 COVID-19 vaccine. Method: immunoSEQ multiplex PCR; TCRdb's copy keeps in-frame clones and lacks some. In the table there are under 150,000 clones, approximately 88% of which are singletons. The input for sequencing was peripheral blood, taken 28 days after the second AZD1222 dose. These receptors were taken from an adult who received the AZD1222 COVID-19 vaccine. The CDR3 runs from the conserved cysteine through the conserved F or W. The order of the fields is CDR3 DNA, CDR3 protein, J gene, D gene, V gene, clone size. D genes are given only for firm matches. Only some rows state a clone size, as once, few, many or a class for expanded clones.

TGTGCCAGCAGCTTCCGGGACACCCCCGGCAATCAGCCCCAGCATTTT,CASSFRDTPGNQPQHF,TRBJ1-5,NA,TRBV13,NA
TGCGCCAGCAGCCAGGGTGGGAGGGGGCATACTGAAGCTTTCTTT,CASSQGGRGHTEAFF,TRBJ1-1,TRBD1,TRBV4-1,NA
TGTGCCAGCAGTTTCGAAGGGAGCAATCAGCCCCAGCATTTT,CASSFEGSNQPQHF,TRBJ1-5,NA,TRBV27,NA
TGTGCCAGCTCACCACTTGGCAGGGACGAGGAGAGCACAGATACGCAGTATTTT,CASSPLGRDEESTDTQYF,TRBJ2-3,NA,TRBV18,NA
TGTGCCAGCAGCGTAAATGGGGGGGATTGGGCACCCCTCCACTTT,CASSVNGGDWAPLHF,TRBJ1-6,NA,TRBV9,NA
TGTGCCAGCAGCTTTGGACAGGGAATGAACACTGAAGCTTTCTTT,CASSFGQGMNTEAFF,TRBJ1-1,TRBD1,TRBV5-4,NA
TGCGCCAGCAGCCAAGAGACTAGCGGGGTCACAGATACGCAGTATTTT,CASSQETSGVTDTQYF,TRBJ2-3,TRBD2,TRBV4-3,few
TGTGCCAGCAGCTGGGACAGGGAGGGGAGCGAGCAGTACTTC,CASSWDREGSEQYF,TRBJ2-7,TRBD1,TRBV11-2,NA
TGTGCCACCGCTCAGGGCCTGAACACTGAAGCTTTCTTT,CATAQGLNTEAFF,TRBJ1-1,NA,TRBV6-5,NA
TGTGCCAGTAGTATTAAGGGGTGGTACACTGAAGCTTTCTTT,CASSIKGWYTEAFF,TRBJ1-1,NA,TRBV19,NA
TGTGCCAGCAGTCTCCAATCCTACGAGCAGTACTTC,CASSLQSYEQYF,TRBJ2-7,NA,TRBV28,NA
TGTGCCAGCAGTTACGGGTACAGGAGAATGAACACTGAAGCTTTCTTT,CASSYGYRRMNTEAFF,TRBJ1-1,NA,TRBV6-5,NA
TGCGCCAGCAGCCACTCTCGGAACACAGATACGCAGTATTTT,CASSHSRNTDTQYF,TRBJ2-3,NA,TRBV4-3,NA
TGTGCCAGCAGCCCTTTGGGAGGACCGAACACTGAAGCTTTCTTT,CASSPLGGPNTEAFF,TRBJ1-1,NA,TRBV9,NA
TGTGCCAGCAGCTCCCCTATGTTTGGCTACACCTTC,CASSSPMFGYTF,TRBJ1-2,NA,TRBV13,NA
TGCAGGACAGGGGGCGAGGGTGAGCAGTTCTTC,CRTGGEGEQFF,TRBJ2-1,TRBD1,TRBV20-1,NA
TGTGCCAGCAGCCCAACGACAGGGTCCACCGGGGAGCTGTTTTTT,CASSPTTGSTGELFF,TRBJ2-2,TRBD1,TRBV7-2,NA
TGTGCCAGCAGCCCCCACGCCCGGGACAGGTACAATGAGCAGTTCTTC,CASSPHARDRYNEQFF,TRBJ2-1,TRBD1,TRBV7-2,NA
TGTGCCAGCAGCGGACGACAAAAAGCTAATGAAAAACTGTTTTTT,CASSGRQKANEKLFF,TRBJ1-4,NA,TRBV11-2,NA
TGTGCCAGCAGCCGACAGGTCCACTACGAGCAGTACTTC,CASSRQVHYEQYF,TRBJ2-7,NA,TRBV11-2,NA
TGTGCCAGCGCCCCCAAGACAGACTATGGCTACACCTTC,CASAPKTDYGYTF,TRBJ1-2,NA,TRBV6-5,NA
TGTGCCAGCAGCTTAGGAGGGGCAAACTATGGCTACACCTTC,CASSLGGANYGYTF,TRBJ1-2,NA,TRBV7-2,NA
TGTGCCAGCAGTTTAAGGGAGTCGGGTGAAGCTTTCTTT,CASSLRESGEAFF,TRBJ1-1,NA,TRBV12-3/TRBV12-4,NA
TGTGCCAGCAGTTACGAGGGACGGACAAACTACGAGCAGTACTTC,CASSYEGRTNYEQYF,TRBJ2-7,NA,TRBV6-2/TRBV6-3,NA
TGTGCCAGCAGCTTTGGACAGGGTAATTCACCCCTCCACTTT,CASSFGQGNSPLHF,TRBJ1-6,TRBD1,TRBV7-9,NA
TGTGCCAGCAGTCAACAGGCATTGAACACTGAAGCTTTCTTT,CASSQQALNTEAFF,TRBJ1-1,NA,TRBV6-2/TRBV6-3,NA
TGTGCCAGCAGTTTGAGCGGGGGGTGGAATGAGCAGTTCTTC,CASSLSGGWNEQFF,TRBJ2-1,TRBD2,TRBV6-2/TRBV6-3,NA
TGTGCCAGCAGCCCGAACGGGGGCCCTGAAGCTTTCTTT,CASSPNGGPEAFF,TRBJ1-1,NA,TRBV3-1/TRBV3-2,NA
TGTGCCAGCAGCTTAGCGGGGGCGCTTGGCTACACCTTC,CASSLAGALGYTF,TRBJ1-2,NA,TRBV7-6,NA
TGTGCCAGCAGCTCTCCCTCCATCCAAGAGACCCAGTACTTC,CASSSPSIQETQYF,TRBJ2-5,NA,TRBV12-1,few
TGTGCCAGCCACAGGGCGGGCGGTAGTCAGCCCCAGCATTTT,CASHRAGGSQPQHF,TRBJ1-5,NA,TRBV28,NA
TGCGCCAGCAGTGAGCAGCTCCGCCGTGGGGATACGCAGTATTTT,CASSEQLRRGDTQYF,TRBJ2-3,NA,TRBV10-2,few
TGTGCCAGCAGCTTAGGCGTAGGGCACAGGGATGCTTTCTTT,CASSLGVGHRDAFF,TRBJ1-1,NA,TRBV11-2,NA
TGTGCCAGCAGTTTTCCCGCAGGTGATTCACCCCTCCACTTT,CASSFPAGDSPLHF,TRBJ1-6,NA,TRBV6-5,NA
TGTGCCAGCAGCTTAAGTGGGGGCACAGATACGCAGTATTTT,CASSLSGGTDTQYF,TRBJ2-3,NA,TRBV7-3,NA
TGCGCCAGCAGCGGGGACGGCTCCTACGAGCAGTACTTC,CASSGDGSYEQYF,TRBJ2-7,NA,TRBV5-1,NA